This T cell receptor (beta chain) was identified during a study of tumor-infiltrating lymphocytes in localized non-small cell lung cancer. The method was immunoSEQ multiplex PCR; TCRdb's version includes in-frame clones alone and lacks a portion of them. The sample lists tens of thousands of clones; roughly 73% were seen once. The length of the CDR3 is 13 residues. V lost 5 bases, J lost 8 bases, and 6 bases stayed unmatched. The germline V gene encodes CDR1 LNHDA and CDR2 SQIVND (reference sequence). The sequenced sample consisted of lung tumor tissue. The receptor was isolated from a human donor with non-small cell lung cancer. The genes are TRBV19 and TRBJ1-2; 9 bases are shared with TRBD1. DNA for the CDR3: TGTGCCAGTAGTCAAACAGGGGGCGGAGGCTACACCTTC. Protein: CASSQTGGGGYTF.